This TCR beta chain was sequenced during a study of metastatic and nonmetastatic thyroid tumors (dated by TCRdb to 2018 to 2020). Context from the whole study: Repertoires were compared across peripheral blood and tumor or nodule tissue samples from malignant and benign thyroid patients.

Before undergoing thyroid surgery, none of the patients had been given any kind of treatment. Using T-cell receptor beta sequencing, the researchers looked back retrospectively at clinical samples from patients, gathered between the early 2010s and the late 2010s. Paper-wide results and their limitations: TCR beta diversity was reported as significantly higher in malignant tumors than in benign nodules, in both blood and tumor samples.

The V and J ends are trimmed by 1 base and 3 bases, leaving 13 bases between them. Inclusive of the bounding cysteine and phenylalanine, the CDR3 is 16 residues long. Only the CDR3 DNA stays, 48 bases, in frame from base 1. Looking up the germline V gene (reference sequence) yields CDR1 LGHDT and CDR2 YNNKEL. This clone was seen repeatedly, ten times or more. What this receptor recognizes is not known. No clone much larger than this one lies a single base away; base qualities are absent. Libraries were constructed by PCR. These reads were obtained on an Illumina HiSeq 4000. High-throughput sequencing was used to profile the CDR3 region of the TCR beta-chain in every patient. The authors' pipeline ran thus. The researchers built a classifier to tell apart papillary thyroid cancer patients with distant metastasis, based on CDR3 differences among clinicopathological groups. Repertoire diversity was assessed with the Shannon index, and tumor-blood repertoire similarity with the Morisita-Horn index. TCRdb trimmed the raw reads at Q25, called clones with MiXCR and kept productive beta chains. The V and J calls were determined by TCRdb, not by the authors. For this sample there are 15,000 or so clones; 26% appear just once. Roughly 23% of the sample is in the top ten clones.

Sequencing input: tumor tissue. The receptor chain draws on TRBV3-1 and TRBJ1-5; TRBD1 could be the D gene, as 5 bases match. The clonotype was recovered from a female donor with papillary thyroid cancer or a benign thyroid nodule (not recorded which). Some clones in this sample may be carry-over from other donors' samples. The CDR3 is CASSQAIGGYNQPQHF. The nucleotides read TGTGCCAGCAGCCAAGCGATCGGGGGTTACAATCAGCCCCAGCATTTT.